This TCR beta chain was sequenced for a study of cytomegalovirus exposure and HLA in healthy donors. For the study at large: In an early release, HLA-typed donors contributed roughly 85 million unique TCR sequences.

The PCR made use of 60 Vbeta and 13 Jbeta primers. Repertoires were generated with immunoSEQ multiplex PCR, while TCRdb's copy carries only in-frame clones and drops some. The data show 150,000 to 200,000 clones, 75% seen once. V was pared by 2 bases and J by 13 bases, with 28 bases between. Germline V CDR1 and CDR2: SGHRS, YFSETQ. This CDR3 is 18 amino acids long. This clone was detected only a few times. Healthy bone marrow donors made up the cohort. This receptor was obtained from a man between 18 and 35 years old in good health and CMV-seropositive. V gene TRBV5-1 combines with J gene TRBJ1-6; D uncertain. Sequenced material: PBMCs. Here the CDR3 reads CASSLASPVGLPGYPLHF. CDR3 in DNA: TGCGCCAGCAGCTTAGCCTCCCCGGTGGGATTGCCGGGATATCCCCTCCACTTT.